This T cell receptor beta chain was found in a study of identifying expanded T cells in peripheral blood. The V end lost 0 bases, the J end lost 5 bases, and 7 bases lay between the germline ends. Per the germline V gene, CDR1 is SGHTA and CDR2 is FQGNSA. This CDR3 comprises 14 residues. As regards this clone: What it binds is unknown.

No infections or other immune events were documented during collection. The assay was immunoSEQ multiplex PCR, and TCRdb's table has in-frame clones only and misses some. The sample has approximately 110,000 clones; roughly nine tenths are singletons. Study-level findings and limits: Variance in clone template counts between roughly two-week samples significantly increased with total template count across all healthy donors.

This TCR derives from a person aged 18 to 70 in good health. The sample was blood. J is TRBJ2-2 and V is TRBV7-2; D possibly corresponds to TRBD2 (6 bases). The CDR3 spells CASSLAGGTGELFF. DNA of the CDR3: TGTGCCAGCAGCTTAGCGGGGGGAACCGGGGAGCTGTTTTTT.